This T cell receptor beta chain is drawn from a study of blood T cell repertoires in COVID-19. Across the whole study: Samples came from the United States, Italy and Spain, spanning acute and convalescent COVID-19. The analysed material was cDNA or gDNA that came from T cells, B-cell-depleted T cells, or PBMCs.

The count of this clone is one. Original methodology: By means of reference gene primer amplification, nucleated cell counts were estimated. Sequenced by immunoSEQ multiplex PCR; TCRdb stores in-frame clones only, minus some. The V and J calls and clone size are taken from that table; D and trimming were inferred from the DNA. The table lists under 300,000 clones, approximately 88% of them singletons, with 2% to 2.5% in the top ten. The ends lost 0 bases at V and 6 bases at J; junction bases unmatched: 7. Germline V gene lookup returns CDR1 KGHSH and CDR2 LQKENI. CDR3 length: 15 amino acids. Sequenced: peripheral blood. This receptor was identified in a man in his forties or fifties with acute or convalescent COVID-19. The V gene is TRBV18, the J gene TRBJ1-1; TRBD1 matches at 7 bases. CDR3: CASSPPRTGRSEAFF. The CDR3 DNA follows: TGTGCCAGCTCACCACCACGGACAGGCCGCTCTGAAGCTTTCTTT.